This T cell receptor (beta chain) was documented in a study of human T cells and chemical hapten exposure. Study details: A roughly 2 cm by roughly 2 cm inner upper arm patch received 2% DPC for sensitization.

This clonotype has a count of ten or more. The antigen is unknown. Trimming cost V 1 base and J 1 base, with 16 bases left between them. The CDR3 runs 16 residues. Germline-derived CDR1 and CDR2 are DFQATT and SNEGSKA (reference sequence). General observations from the study: Controls formed significantly fewer large CDR3 similarity clusters than expanded TCRs did. The number of TCRs above 1 in 1000 frequency did not change after DPC sensitization.

Time point here: patch test 1, 2 weeks after DPC sensitization. Treatment noted: therapeutic diphenylcyclopropenone sensitization with weekly scalp DPC. Using its own MiXCR run on the RACE reads, TCRdb lists one record per CDR3 protein. Of roughly 380,000 distinct CDR3 sequences in the sample, 4.8% were seen once. The material was whole blood, obtained in connection with sensitization to the hapten diphenylcyclopropenone (DPC). The rearrangement uses TRBV20-1 and TRBJ2-5; D perhaps matches TRBD2 (6 bases). This receptor was obtained from a woman in her forties or fifties with alopecia areata. Some clones in this sample may be carry-over from other donors' samples. The CDR3 here is CSARVFGGLAQETQYF. The DNA of the CDR3 is TGCAGTGCTAGAGTTTTTGGGGGACTGGCCCAAGAGACCCAGTACTTC.